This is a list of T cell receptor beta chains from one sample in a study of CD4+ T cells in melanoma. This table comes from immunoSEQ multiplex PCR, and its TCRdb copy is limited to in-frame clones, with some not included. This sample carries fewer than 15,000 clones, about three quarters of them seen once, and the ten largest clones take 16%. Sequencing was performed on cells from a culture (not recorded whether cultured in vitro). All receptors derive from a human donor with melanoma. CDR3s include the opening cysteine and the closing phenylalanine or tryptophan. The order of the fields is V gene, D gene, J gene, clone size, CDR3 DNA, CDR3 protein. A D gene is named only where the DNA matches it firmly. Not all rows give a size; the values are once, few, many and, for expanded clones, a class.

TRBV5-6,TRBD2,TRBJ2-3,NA,TGTGCCAGCAGCTTGCCACAGCGGGGGACAGATACGCAGTATTTT,CASSLPQRGTDTQYF
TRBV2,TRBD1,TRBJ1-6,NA,TGTGCCAGCAGTGGGCAGGGGGCTTCCTATAATTCACCCCTCCACTTT,CASSGQGASYNSPLHF
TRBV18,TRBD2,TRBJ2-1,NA,TGTGCCAGCTCACCACCATTACTAGCGGGGGGATACAATGAGCAGTTCTTC,CASSPPLLAGGYNEQFF
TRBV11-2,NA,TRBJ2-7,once,TGTGCCAGCAGCTCAGCTCCGACTGTCGAGCAGTACTTC,CASSSAPTVEQYF
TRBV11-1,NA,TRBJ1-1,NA,TGTGCCAGCAGCCTACAGAACACTGAAGCTTTCTTT,CASSLQNTEAFF
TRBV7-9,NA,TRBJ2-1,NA,TGTGCCAGCAGCTTAGGGGATTACGCCCCCCGGCAGTTCTTC,CASSLGDYAPRQFF
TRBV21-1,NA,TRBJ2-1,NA,TGTGCCAGCAGCATCCCGGGGGGGGCGAATGAGCAGTTCTTC,CASSIPGGANEQFF
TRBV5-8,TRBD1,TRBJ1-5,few,TGTGCCAGCAGCGCCGACAGGGGGAATCAGCCCCAGCATTTT,CASSADRGNQPQHF
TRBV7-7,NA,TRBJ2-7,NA,TGTGCTAGCAGCTTAGGGGGTCAGTACGAGCAGTACTTC,CASSLGGQYEQYF
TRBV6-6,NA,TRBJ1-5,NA,TGTGCCAGCATCGGAAAGCAGGGTAGGAGTCAGCCCCAGCATTTT,CASIGKQGRSQPQHF
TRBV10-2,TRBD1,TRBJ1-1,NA,TGCGCCAGCACCTCGACAGGGTCGAACACTGAAGCTTTCTTT,CASTSTGSNTEAFF
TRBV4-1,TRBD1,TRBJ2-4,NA,TGCGCCAGCAGCCAAGCGCACAGGGGGCTAATTTGGGCCAAAAACATTCAGTACTTC,CASSQAHRGLIWAKNIQYF
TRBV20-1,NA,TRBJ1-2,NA,TGCAGTGCTTCGTCGTCCCGTGGCTACACCTTC,CSASSSRGYTF
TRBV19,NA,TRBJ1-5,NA,TGTGCCAGTAGTGTGGATCGGGGGGGCAATCAGCCCCAGCATTTT,CASSVDRGGNQPQHF
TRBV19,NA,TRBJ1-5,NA,TGTGCCAGTAGTTTGTGGCAGAATCAGCCCCAGCATTTT,CASSLWQNQPQHF
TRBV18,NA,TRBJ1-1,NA,TGTGCCAGCTCACCGAAAGGCACGGGGACTGAAGCTTTCTTT,CASSPKGTGTEAFF
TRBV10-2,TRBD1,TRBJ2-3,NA,TGCGCCAGCCGGGACAGGGGCTTGGTGGGAGATACGCAGTATTTT,CASRDRGLVGDTQYF
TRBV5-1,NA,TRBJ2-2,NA,TGCGCCAGCCGTAGGAACACCGGGGAGCTGTTTTTT,CASRRNTGELFF
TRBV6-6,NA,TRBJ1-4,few,TGTGCCAGCAGCCTCGATTATAATGAAAAACTGTTTTTT,CASSLDYNEKLFF
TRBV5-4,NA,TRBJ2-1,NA,TGTGCCAGCAGCTTAAGGCCTCGGGCAAATGAGCAGTTCTTC,CASSLRPRANEQFF
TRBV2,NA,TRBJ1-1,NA,TGTGCCAGCAGAAAACAGGGACCCACTGAAGCTTTCTTT,CASRKQGPTEAFF
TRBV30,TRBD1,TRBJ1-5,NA,TGTGCCTGGAGTGGGGGACAGACAAATCAGCCCCAGCATTTT,CAWSGGQTNQPQHF
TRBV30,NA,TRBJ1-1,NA,TGTGCCTGTACGAAGGGCTACACTGAAGCTTTCTTT,CACTKGYTEAFF
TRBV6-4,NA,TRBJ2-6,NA,TGTGCCAGCAGTACTCTAAACACACGACAAAGTCGGGCCAACGTCCTGACTTTC,CASSTLNTRQSRANVLTF
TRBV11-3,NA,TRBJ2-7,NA,TGTGCCAGCAGCTTAGATGGACGAAAAGGCTACGAGCAGTACTTC,CASSLDGRKGYEQYF
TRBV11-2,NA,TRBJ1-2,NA,TGTGCCAGCAGCTTAGGGACAGTGATCAGTGGTGGCTACACCTTC,CASSLGTVISGGYTF
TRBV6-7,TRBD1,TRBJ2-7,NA,TGTGCCAGCAGTTCTCCGACAGGGATGTTGAACGAGCAGTACTTC,CASSSPTGMLNEQYF
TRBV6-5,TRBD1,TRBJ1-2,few,TGTGCCAGCAGTTACTCCCGGACAGGCAATAGTGGCTACACCTTC,CASSYSRTGNSGYTF
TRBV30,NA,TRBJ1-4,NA,TGTGCCTGGAAGGAAAGTGGGCCGAGAAAACTGTTTTTT,CAWKESGPRKLFF
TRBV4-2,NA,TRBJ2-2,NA,TGTGCCAGCAGCCAAGAGGTGAACACCGGGGAGCTGTTTTTT,CASSQEVNTGELFF